This T cell receptor beta chain was identified during a study of T cell repertoires in cytomegalovirus infection. Across the whole study: Matching HLA type and CMV infection were both indicated by public TCR beta signatures.

TCRdb re-derived calls from the reads in MiXCR, one entry per CDR3 protein. The repertoire holds around 450,000 distinct CDR3 sequences, with about 33% as singletons. This CDR3 has 15 residues. V shed 3 bases and J 4 bases; nucleotides not matched to a gene: 6. CDR1 is SNHLY, CDR2 FYNNEI, per germline. The chain links TRBV2 to TRBJ2-3; 8 nucleotides match TRBD2. Source material: PBMCs. The source is a human donor in good health (CMV status not recorded). Some clones in this sample may be carry-over from other donors' samples. The CDR3 coding sequence is TGTGCCAGCAGTGACGCGGCGGGGGGTGCAGATACGCAGTATTTT. Residues: CASSDAAGGADTQYF.